This paragraph covers one T cell receptor beta chain sequence. Its antigen is as yet unknown. This sample was taken from a study of CD8+ T cells in alopecia areata. Study-level background: Treatment of the treated patients consisted of oral tofacitinib, 5 to 10 mg twice daily.

Treatment in this sample: oral pan-JAK inhibitor, 5-10 mg twice daily. The study, taken as a whole, reports: Expanded CD8+ clones among the top 100, as well as scalp clonality, were significantly decreased by tofacitinib. The study also sequences resident alphabeta T cells of normal skin in scalp samples.

Looked up from germline, CDR1 is SQVTM and CDR2 is ANQGSEA. The CDR3 has 17 amino acids. The V segment lost 2 bases and the J segment 0 bases; nucleotides outside the gene matches: 9. RNA extraction and reverse transcription yielded cDNA as sequencing template. Generated by immunoSEQ multiplex PCR, the TCRdb table keeps only in-frame clones and is missing some. Of 98,000 or so clones detected, under 70% appear once; the ten largest clones hold roughly a sixth. The chain joins TRBV29-1 to TRBJ2-7, with 11 bases identical to TRBD2. The material was CD8+ T cells sorted from blood, obtained at week 4, from a patient treated with tofacitinib. The receptor was derived from a human donor with alopecia areata. In DNA, the CDR3 is TGCAGCGTTGAATCCGAGACTAGCGGGGTGAGCTCCTACGAGCAGTACTTC. As protein: CSVESETSGVSSYEQYF.